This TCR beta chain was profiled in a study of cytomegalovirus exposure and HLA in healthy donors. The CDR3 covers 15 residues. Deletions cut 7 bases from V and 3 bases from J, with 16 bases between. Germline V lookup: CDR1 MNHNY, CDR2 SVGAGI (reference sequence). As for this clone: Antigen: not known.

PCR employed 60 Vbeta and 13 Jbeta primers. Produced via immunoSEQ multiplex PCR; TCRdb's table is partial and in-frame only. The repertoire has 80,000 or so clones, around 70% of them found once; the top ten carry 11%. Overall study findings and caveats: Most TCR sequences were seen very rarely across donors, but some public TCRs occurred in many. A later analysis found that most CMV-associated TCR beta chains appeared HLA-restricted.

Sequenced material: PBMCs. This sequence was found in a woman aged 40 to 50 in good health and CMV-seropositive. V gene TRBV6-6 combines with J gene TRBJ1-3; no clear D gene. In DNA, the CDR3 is TGTGCCAGCATTCGTCAGTGGTTTGGTGGAAACACCATATATTTT. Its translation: CASIRQWFGGNTIYF.